A single sample is the source of the 31 T cell receptor beta chains below, sequenced in a study of cytomegalovirus exposure and HLA in healthy donors. The PCR ran on 60 Vbeta and 13 Jbeta primers. The protocol was immunoSEQ multiplex PCR, while the TCRdb copy is restricted to in-frame clones and leaves out a portion. The sample contains around 150,000 clones, 75% to 90% of which appear only once. The sample taken for sequencing was PBMCs. The source of these receptors is a young man in good health and CMV-seropositive.

The chain joins TRBV5-1 to TRBJ1-2; TRBD1 matches at 9 bases. The trim removed 4 bases at V and 5 bases at J, leaving 9 bases unmatched. Per the germline V gene, CDR1 is SGHRS and CDR2 is YFSETQ. The length of the CDR3 is 15 residues. The CDR3 is CASSPGQGKGYGYTF. In DNA form, the CDR3 reads TGCGCCAGCAGCCCTGGACAGGGGAAGGGGTATGGCTACACCTTC.

The chain links TRBV15 to TRBJ2-7; D perhaps matches TRBD1 (6 bases). V gave up 1 base and J gave up 6 bases, with 16 bases separating them. The CDR3 consists of 15 residues. Germline V CDR1 and CDR2: LNHNV, YYDKDF (reference sequence). The CDR3 sequence: CATSRGRTDFFEQYF. Written as DNA, the CDR3 is TGTGCCACCAGCAGAGGCAGGACAGATTTTTTCGAGCAGTACTTC.

This chain connects TRBV10-3 to TRBJ2-7, with 9 bases identical to TRBD1. There are 16 residues in the CDR3. In germline, CDR1 is ENHRY, CDR2 SYGVKD. Germline trimming cut 3 bases from V and 4 bases from J; bases unmatched to any gene: 10. The CDR3 DNA reads TGTGCCATCAGTGACCCAGAGGGGGACAGGGAGTACGAGCAGTACTTC. Its protein product is CAISDPEGDREYEQYF.

V usage is TRBV5-1 and J usage is TRBJ1-1; TRBD1 aligns across 10 bases. V lost 0 bases to trimming and J lost 1 base; unmatched junction nucleotides: 12. This CDR3 has 19 residues. The germline CDR1 and CDR2 sequences are SGHRS and YFSETQ. The DNA of the CDR3 is TGCGCCAGCAGCTTGGATACGAGACAGGGGGCGCCGGGGAACACTGAAGCTTTCTTT. This gives the protein CASSLDTRQGAPGNTEAFF.

The chain recombines TRBV28 with TRBJ1-1; 7 bases are shared with TRBD1. Trimming cost V 3 bases and J 11 bases; bases outside gene matches: 12. CDR3 length: 14 residues. Germline V gives CDR1 MDHEN, CDR2 SYDVKM. Here the CDR3 DNA reads TGTGCCAGCAGTTTCTTTGGGGACAGCGGGCGGGCTTTCTTT. It translates to CASSFFGDSGRAFF.

The chain carries TRBV19 and TRBJ2-7, with 8 bases that match TRBD1. The V and J ends lost 5 bases and 0 bases, in that order; junction bases with no gene match: 6. Germline loops: CDR1 LNHDA, CDR2 SQIVND (reference sequence). There are 15 residues in the CDR3. The CDR3 nucleotides read TGTGCCAGTAGTCCCAGGGACAGGAGCTCCTACGAGCAGTACTTC. This sequence encodes CASSPRDRSSYEQYF.

The V gene is TRBV6-1, the J gene TRBJ2-2; D is ambiguous. Trimming cost V 6 bases and J 1 base, with 6 bases left between them. Germline lookup yields CDR1 MNHNS and CDR2 SASEGT. The CDR3 runs 13 residues. The CDR3 is CASRRMNTGELFF. The CDR3 DNA sequence: TGTGCCAGCAGGCGGATGAACACCGGGGAGCTGTTTTTT.

The chain has TRBV18 and TRBJ2-7; TRBD2 matches 7 bases. The CDR3 runs to 15 residues. V lost 2 bases, J lost 0 bases, and 4 bases stayed unmatched. Germline CDR1 and CDR2: KGHSH and LQKENI. The CDR3 nucleotides are TGTGCCAGCTCACCAGTGGGGGGGTACTCCTACGAGCAGTACTTC. Translating it yields CASSPVGGYSYEQYF.

The chain couples TRBV7-8 to TRBJ1-2, with unresolved D. Germline-derived CDR1 and CDR2 are SGHVS and FQNEAQ. V was shortened by 1 base and J by 6 bases, with 6 bases between the two germline ends. This CDR3 has 12 residues. The CDR3 is CASSLGGNGYTF. CDR3 nucleotides: TGTGCCAGCAGCTTAGGCGGAAATGGCTACACCTTC.

J is TRBJ2-2 and V is TRBV19; D is possibly TRBD2 (7 bases). Trimming left V 5 bases short and J 3 bases short, with 13 bases between. The CDR3 totals 15 residues. Germline assignment: CDR1 LNHDA and CDR2 SQIVND (reference sequence). CDR3 sequence (DNA): TGTGCCAGTAGTTCGAGGGGGGGCCACACCGGGGAGCTGTTTTTT. Encoded protein: CASSSRGGHTGELFF.

CDR3 DNA: TGCGCCAGCAGCTCGGGGACAGGGACCGGGGAGCAGTACTTC. Encoded protein: CASSSGTGTGEQYF. The chain couples TRBV5-1 to TRBJ2-7, with TRBD1 matching 9 bases. Trimming at V came to 3 bases and at J to 7 bases, leaving 8 bases not matched to a gene. CDR3 size: 14 residues. Germline values: CDR1 SGHRS, CDR2 YFSETQ.

V usage is TRBV6-5 and J usage is TRBJ2-3; TRBD2 aligns across 8 bases. CDR3 size: 15 residues. With 6 bases clipped from V and 6 bases from J, the junction kept 11 bases outside the gene matches. CDR1 is MNHEY, CDR2 SVGAGI, per germline. The CDR3 coding sequence is TGTGCCAGCAGCCAACATACCGGGACTAGGGATACGCAGTATTTT. Its protein product is CASSQHTGTRDTQYF.

This clone was counted a single time. The CDR3 sequence: CASSADRTYYEQYF. The CDR3 nucleotides are TGTGCCAGCAGCGCCGACAGGACCTACTACGAGCAGTACTTC. This chain joins TRBV7-9 and TRBJ2-7; possibly TRBD1 for D (6 bases). Trimming removed 5 bases at V and 3 bases at J, with 14 bases between. Germline CDR1 reads SEHNR; CDR2 reads FQNEAQ (reference sequence). This CDR3 region has 14 residues.

This sequence joins TRBV10-3 and TRBJ2-2; 10 bases fit TRBD2. CDR1 is ENHRY, CDR2 SYGVKD, per germline. The trim removed 7 bases at V and 3 bases at J, leaving 5 bases unmatched. This CDR3 comprises 15 residues. CDR3 nucleotides: TGTGCCATCACCGGAGCGGGGGGGCACACCGGGGAGCTGTTTTTT. Residues: CAITGAGGHTGELFF.

This clone occurred once. The chain carries TRBV9 and TRBJ1-3; tentatively, D is TRBD1 (6 bases). The germline V and J ends were trimmed by 1 base and 4 bases, with 12 bases remaining between them. Germline CDR1 reads SGDLS; CDR2 reads YYNGEE. This CDR3 contains 15 residues. The CDR3 DNA sequence: TGTGCCAGCAGCGTACTATTGGGGGCCGGAAACACCATATATTTT. Its translation: CASSVLLGAGNTIYF.

This clone was seen a single time. The gene calls are TRBV19 and TRBJ1-5; 10 nucleotides line up with TRBD1. The J segment lost 5 bases and the V segment lost 4 bases, leaving 8 bases of the junction unmatched. This CDR3 is 16 amino acids long. Germline V gene sequence: CDR1 LNHDA, CDR2 SQIVND (reference sequence). The CDR3 DNA is TGTGCCAGTAGTACCTTCCGGACAGGGGGGGATCAGCCCCAGCATTTT. Translating it yields CASSTFRTGGDQPQHF.

V and J are TRBV7-2 and TRBJ1-1, with a weak D call TRBD1 (5 bases). Germline lookup yields CDR1 SGHTA and CDR2 FQGNSA. The CDR3 is 14 residues long. Deletions cut 3 bases from V and 5 bases from J, with 13 bases between. The CDR3 loop is CASSFRAGGTEAFF. Written as DNA, the CDR3 is TGTGCCAGCAGCTTCCGGGCCGGGGGAACTGAAGCTTTCTTT.

The V gene is TRBV18, the J gene TRBJ2-3; D is undetermined. V dropped 3 bases and J dropped 2 bases, with 6 bases sitting between them. The CDR3 sequence is 13 residues long. CDR1 is KGHSH and CDR2 is LQKENI in the germline V gene. Written as DNA, the CDR3 is TGTGCCAGCTCACCCCAGAACACAGATACGCAGTATTTT. It specifies CASSPQNTDTQYF. Looking up the rest from reference TRBV18 and TRBJ2-3 gives the full variable domain: NAGVMQNPRHLVRRRGQEARLRCSPMKGHSHVYWYRQLPEEGLKFMVYLQKENIIDESGMPKERFSAEFPKEGPSILRIQQVVRGDSAAYFCASSPQNTDTQYFGPGTRLTVL.

This chain links TRBV11-2 with TRBJ2-1, with TRBD2 matching over 8 bases. The germline CDR1 and CDR2 sequences are SGHAT and FQNNGV. The CDR3 loop spans 16 amino acids. The J segment lost 4 bases and the V segment lost 0 bases, leaving 5 bases of the junction unmatched. CDR3 in amino acids: CASSLDGTRAYNEQFF. DNA for the CDR3: TGTGCCAGCAGCTTAGACGGGACTAGAGCGTACAATGAGCAGTTCTTC.

This clone showed up just once. J is TRBJ1-1 and V is TRBV5-4, with a possible D match to TRBD1 (5 bases). CDR1 and CDR2 (germline): SGHNT, YYREEE (reference sequence). V was trimmed by 0 bases and J by 1 base, leaving 10 bases between them. This CDR3 comprises 15 residues. The CDR3 coding sequence is TGTGCCAGCAGCTTGGGGCAGGGATGGAACACTGAAGCTTTCTTT. Translation: CASSLGQGWNTEAFF.

The chain links TRBV11-2 to TRBJ1-5, with D uncertain. From germline, CDR1 is SGHAT and CDR2 FQNNGV. The CDR3 loop spans 13 amino acids. Trimming removed 0 bases at V and 6 bases at J, with 6 bases between. The CDR3 DNA sequence: TGTGCCAGCAGCTTAGAAACCGGTCAGCCCCAGCATTTT. Translation: CASSLETGQPQHF.

This chain joins TRBV18 and TRBJ2-1, with D maybe TRBD2 (6 bases). Germline-derived CDR1 and CDR2 are KGHSH and LQKENI. The CDR3 length is 14 residues. Trimming stripped 0 bases from V and 6 bases from J, with 9 bases between. As DNA, the CDR3 is TGTGCCAGCTCACCACCGCGGGGTGTCAATGAGCAGTTCTTC. Translated, it gives CASSPPRGVNEQFF.

V is TRBV11-2 and J is TRBJ1-6; D call uncertain. The germline V gene has CDR1 SGHAT and CDR2 FQNNGV. V shed 5 bases and J shed 7 bases, with 9 bases lying between them. The CDR3 loop spans 13 amino acids. This CDR3 reads CASSRVPNSPLHF. The DNA for the CDR3 is TGTGCCAGCAGCCGAGTCCCCAATTCACCCCTCCACTTT. The full variable domain, with the rest looked up from reference TRBV11-2 and TRBJ1-6, is EAGVAQSPRYKIIEKRQSVAFWCNPISGHATLYWYQQILGQGPKLLIQFQNNGVVDDSQLPKDRFSAERLKGVDSTLKIQPAKLEDSAVYLCASSRVPNSPLHFGNGTRLTVT.

The chain combines TRBV6-1 with TRBJ2-1, with 10 positions matching TRBD2. Germline V gene data show CDR1 as MNHNS and CDR2 as SASEGT. This CDR3 has 15 amino acids. Trimming cost V 6 bases and J 5 bases; bases outside gene matches: 7. The CDR3 here is CASSETSGADNEQFF. The CDR3 nucleotides are TGTGCCAGCAGCGAAACTAGCGGGGCGGACAATGAGCAGTTCTTC.

This sequence joins TRBV7-9 and TRBJ1-2; no reliable D call. V was cut by 5 bases and J by 8 bases, with 12 bases left in between. This CDR3 spans 12 amino acids. CDR1 and CDR2 from the germline V gene are SEHNR and FQNEAQ (reference sequence). The CDR3, as DNA: TGTGCCAGCAGCCCCGACACATTCGGCTACACCTTC. Protein sequence: CASSPDTFGYTF.

Regarding this clone: Other DNA sequences in this sample translate to the same CDR3. The gene calls are TRBV6-4 and TRBJ2-3; 8 positions agree with TRBD2. The germline gives CDR1 MRHNA, CDR2 SNTAGT. The CDR3 spans 14 residues. The junction had 0 bases not matched to a gene; V was cut back by 3 bases and J by 1 base. CDR3 protein: CASSERGGTDTQYF. DNA of the CDR3: TGTGCCAGCAGTGAGCGGGGGGGCACAGATACGCAGTATTTT.

V and J are TRBV30 and TRBJ1-1, with unresolved D. Germline CDR1 reads GTSNPN; CDR2 reads SVGIG (reference sequence). This CDR3 comprises 13 residues. Between the trimmed V and J ends, which lost 3 bases and 1 base, there was a span of 9 bases. DNA for the CDR3: TGTGCCTGGAGGAGGCTTCCGAACACTGAAGCTTTCTTT. This translates into CAWRRLPNTEAFF.

The chain is built from TRBV23-1 and TRBJ2-2; a weak D match, TRBD1 (6 bases). TRBV23-1 is an ORF, with its function uncertain. The CDR3 has 17 amino acids. Trimming pared 6 bases from V and 6 bases from J, leaving 23 bases between. CDR3 amino acids: CASSRTNSEGHPGELFF. CDR3 nucleotide sequence: TGCGCCAGCAGCCGTACAAACTCCGAGGGACACCCCGGGGAGCTGTTTTTT.

This rearrangement joins TRBV5-6 to TRBJ2-5; weak D call: TRBD2 (5 bases). Trimming took off 5 bases at V and 5 bases at J, with 13 bases between the two ends. Germline lookup yields CDR1 SGHDT and CDR2 YYEEEE. CDR3 length equals 13 residues. For the CDR3, the DNA is TGTGCCAGCAGTTCGCTAGCCGGGGAGACCCAGTACTTC. Its translation is CASSSLAGETQYF.

The chain combines TRBV12-5 with TRBJ2-5; 16 bases are a match to TRBD2. V lost 6 bases, J lost 1 base, and 5 bases stayed unmatched. CDR3 length: 17 amino acids. Germline V gene lookup returns CDR1 LGHNT and CDR2 FRNRAP. The CDR3 loop is CASGPGLAGGPQETQYF. The CDR3 nucleotides are TGTGCTAGTGGCCCGGGACTAGCGGGGGGGCCCCAAGAGACCCAGTACTTC.

The chain joins TRBV5-1 to TRBJ1-2; D is perhaps TRBD1 (5 bases). This CDR3 comprises 15 residues. Germline V lookup: CDR1 SGHRS, CDR2 YFSETQ. V shed 4 bases and J shed 3 bases, with 16 bases lying between them. CDR3 region: CASSSLTGGDYGYTF. CDR3 coding DNA: TGCGCCAGCAGCAGTTTAACCGGGGGGGACTATGGCTACACCTTC.